This T cell receptor (beta chain) derives from a study of blood T cell repertoires in COVID-19 (dated by TCRdb to about 2020). Turning to the overall study: The collaborator samples originated in the United States, Italy and Spain and spanned the acute and convalescent phases of COVID-19. A freely available public database, intended as a resource for researchers studying the immune response to SARS-CoV-2, is where the repertoires were released. Where available, HLA class I and class II types were obtained from metadata supplied by the sample provider rather than from assay-based typing. Sample metadata almost always included a de-identified subject ID, COVID-19 status, age in years and sex. Samples were obtained from the ongoing ImmuneRACE study (first 160 participants) and from some 1,300 subjects provided by 6 global collaborators. The prospective study material was composed of cDNA or gDNA derived from T cells, B-cell-depleted T cells, or PBMCs. The dataset comprised deeply sampled blood TCRbeta repertoires from subjects exposed to, actively infected with, or recovered from COVID-19. Summary of the overall study and its limitations: The amount of clinical and demographic metadata varied by source and participant and was provided uncurated.

Worth noting for this clone: Its antigen target is currently unknown. Base qualities are not provided; no much larger clone lies one nucleotide away.

In the prospective study, participants were about 18 to 89 years old, resided in approximately 22 geographic areas of the United States, and were enrolled through a virtual design. In the prospective study, cohorts were assigned on the basis of participant-reported clinical history obtained from a screening survey and a study questionnaire. In the prospective study, whole blood, serum and a nasopharyngeal or oropharyngeal swab were collected from each participant by mobile phlebotomists. Over a roughly 2-month period, participants in the prospective study had the option of providing additional blood draws and questionnaires. Before DNA extraction, prospective study blood samples were shipped either frozen or at room temperature. The germline V gene gives CDR1 as SNHLY and CDR2 as FYNNEI. The V end loses 5 bases and the J end loses 4 bases, and a stretch of 15 bases separates them. Taken from cysteine to phenylalanine, the CDR3 has 15 residues. This entry keeps only the CDR3 DNA: 45 bases, framed from base 1.

TCRbeta CDR3 regions were amplified from genomic DNA using the immunoSEQ Assay, a bias-controlled multiplex PCR. The authors processed their data as follows. Nucleated cell counts per sample were estimated from amplification of reference gene primers within the assay. To quantify the absolute abundance of each unique TCRbeta CDR3 rearrangement, sequence reads were collapsed and filtered. For each sample, productive Simpson clonality was calculated as the square root of Simpson's diversity index over productive rearrangements. In TCRdb, the immuneACCESS table is reduced to in-frame sequences with V and J assigned. These tables do not hold every clone; where another copy was compared, an unresolved V gene accounts for under half, and the others remain unexplained. V, J and clone size derive from that table, while D and trimming were established from the DNA sequence. For this sample there are 200,000 to 250,000 clones; more than 75% appear just once. The top ten clonotypes cover 4.3% of the sample.

The rearranged segments are TRBV2 and TRBJ1-3, with no confident D gene call. Specimen: PBMCs or T cells enriched from blood (not recorded which). This receptor was identified in a young man with acute COVID-19. The DNA sequence follows: TGTGCCAGCAGTTCGGACTCCCTGGGAGGAAACACCATATATTTT. Its protein product is CASSSDSLGGNTIYF.